The clone carrying this T cell receptor (beta chain) has just a few counts. Its target is unknown. The entry originates in a study of T-cell reconstitution after alpha-beta-depleted transplantation in children. Study-wide results and limits: As was reported, about two months after transplant, alpha-beta T cells came from several hundred expanded graft clones. One year post-transplant, T-cell counts and diversity were largely derived from T cells produced anew. The origin of high day-60 TCRbeta diversity in some patients lay in surviving recipient T cells and thymic progenitors.

Unique molecular identifiers were incorporated during preparation of the TCRbeta library. TCRdb re-called the PCR reads through MiXCR, storing one row per CDR3 protein. The sample shows hundreds of thousands of distinct CDR3 sequences, around a tenth of them seen only once. V was shortened by 10 bases and J by 0 bases, with 16 bases between the two germline ends. Germline V gene sequence: CDR1 LNHDA, CDR2 SQIVND (reference sequence). The CDR3 has 16 residues. The chain joins TRBV19 to TRBJ2-6; tentative D call: TRBD1 (6 bases). Sequenced material: peripheral blood, taken 180 days after TCRalphabeta/CD19-depleted stem cell transplant. This TCR came from a male patient aged 2 to 9 who had a stem cell transplant for chronic granulomatous disease, so the T cells may come from the graft donor. Here the CDR3 DNA reads TGTGCCACCACCGGGACAAAAAGCTCTGGGGCCAACGTCCTGACTTTC. Residues: CATTGTKSSGANVLTF. The full variable domain, its missing parts supplied by reference TRBV19 and TRBJ2-6, is DGGITQSPKYLFRKEGQNVTLSCEQNLNHDAMYWYRQDPGQGLRLIYYSQIVNDFQKGDIAEGYSVSREKKESFPLTVTSAQKNPTAFYLCATTGTKSSGANVLTFGAGSRLTVL.